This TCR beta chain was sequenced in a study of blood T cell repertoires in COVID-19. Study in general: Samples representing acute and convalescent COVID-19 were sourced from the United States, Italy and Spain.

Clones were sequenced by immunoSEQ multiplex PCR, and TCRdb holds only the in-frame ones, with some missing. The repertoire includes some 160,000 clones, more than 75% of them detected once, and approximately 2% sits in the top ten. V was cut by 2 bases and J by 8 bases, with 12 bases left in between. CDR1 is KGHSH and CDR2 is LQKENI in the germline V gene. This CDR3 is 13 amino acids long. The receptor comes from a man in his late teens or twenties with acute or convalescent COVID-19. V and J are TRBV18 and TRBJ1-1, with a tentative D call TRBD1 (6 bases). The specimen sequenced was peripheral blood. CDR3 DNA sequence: TGTGCCAGCTCACCAACAGGGACATCGGAAGCTTTCTTT. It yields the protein CASSPTGTSEAFF.